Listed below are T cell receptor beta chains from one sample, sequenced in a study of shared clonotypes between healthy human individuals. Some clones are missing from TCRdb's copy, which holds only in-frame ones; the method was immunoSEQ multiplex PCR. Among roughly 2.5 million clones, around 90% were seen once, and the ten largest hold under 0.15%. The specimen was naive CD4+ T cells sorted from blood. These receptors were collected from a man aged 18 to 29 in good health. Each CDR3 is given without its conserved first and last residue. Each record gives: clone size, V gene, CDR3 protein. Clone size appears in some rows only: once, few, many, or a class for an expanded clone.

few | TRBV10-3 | AISALTADTQY
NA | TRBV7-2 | ASSPKVYSYEQY
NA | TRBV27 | ASSQLGALAPGNSPLH
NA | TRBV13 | ASSLTGPRLNEKLF
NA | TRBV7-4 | ASSGLAETTGETQY
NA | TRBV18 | ASSLGTGSSYEQY
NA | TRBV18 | ASSPTMGLAGGYNEQF
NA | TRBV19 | ASTTGLGETQY
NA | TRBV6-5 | ASTSGTGQY
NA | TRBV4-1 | ASSQDFTGPFLLYGYT
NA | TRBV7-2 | ASSLGGQGITVGYT
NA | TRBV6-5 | ASSAPGLSTDTQY
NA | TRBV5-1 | ASSLAEGSLAEAF
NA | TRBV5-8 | ASSLVRGTEQY
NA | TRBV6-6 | ATDPAVDYGYT
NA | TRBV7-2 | ASSLVGGLSSYNEQF
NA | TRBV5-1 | ASSRRTGADTEAF
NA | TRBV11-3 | ASSLGTGELF
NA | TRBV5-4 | ASSLSDRGHYEQY
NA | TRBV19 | ASSIGQTPSTDTQY
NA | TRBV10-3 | AISSPTGGYTDTQY
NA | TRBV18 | ASSPTYSGQGRTGELF
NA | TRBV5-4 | ASSLDTGGTEAF
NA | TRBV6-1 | ASRPGQGSEKLF
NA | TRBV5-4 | ASSSGTSGRFALNEQF
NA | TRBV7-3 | ASSLGSGSGNTIY
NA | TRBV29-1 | SVEQDRGQETQY
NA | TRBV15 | ATSRQLAGGQEQY
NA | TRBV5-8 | ASSNNRAGEVETQY
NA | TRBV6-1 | ASSSREWLEQF
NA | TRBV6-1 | ASSEVGLAGGLTSETQY
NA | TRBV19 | ASSGLSSSYNSPLH
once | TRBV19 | ASSISGTRGETQY
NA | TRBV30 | AWKLPRDRGAYNEQF
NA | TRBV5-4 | ASSLTSSNNEQF
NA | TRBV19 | ASTSGSGGPQETQY
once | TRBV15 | ATSSLATGIIGSQPQH
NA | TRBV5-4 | ASTKIGTNEQF
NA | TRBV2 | ASSDNRPTGGAF
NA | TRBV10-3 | AIRGQGVGETQY
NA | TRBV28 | ASSPVGFGQGARDTQY
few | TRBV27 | ASSLSLQNQPQH
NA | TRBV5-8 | ASSLAVWDSNQPQH
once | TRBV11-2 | ASSLREDAEQF
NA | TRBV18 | ASSGLAGAETQY
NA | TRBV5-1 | ASSLEGALRGYEQY
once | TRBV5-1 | ASSSLPPGGAGGHEQY
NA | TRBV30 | AWSVTGRSGANVLT
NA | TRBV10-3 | AISFTGSYEQY
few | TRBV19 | ASSREVNTEAF